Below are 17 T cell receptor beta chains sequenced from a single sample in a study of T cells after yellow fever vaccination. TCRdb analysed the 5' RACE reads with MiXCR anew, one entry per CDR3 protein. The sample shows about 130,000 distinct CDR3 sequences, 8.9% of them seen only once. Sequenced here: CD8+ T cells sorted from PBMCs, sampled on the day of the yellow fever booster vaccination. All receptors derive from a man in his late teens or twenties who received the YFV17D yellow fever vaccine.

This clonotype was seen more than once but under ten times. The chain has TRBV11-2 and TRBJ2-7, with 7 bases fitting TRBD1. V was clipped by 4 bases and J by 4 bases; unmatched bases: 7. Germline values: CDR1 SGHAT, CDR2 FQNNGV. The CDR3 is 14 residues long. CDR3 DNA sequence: TGTGCCAGCAGCTACGGGACAGCCGCTTACGAGCAGTACTTC. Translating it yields CASSYGTAAYEQYF. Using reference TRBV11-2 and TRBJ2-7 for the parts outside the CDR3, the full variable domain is EAGVAQSPRYKIIEKRQSVAFWCNPISGHATLYWYQQILGQGPKLLIQFQNNGVVDDSQLPKDRFSAERLKGVDSTLKIQPAKLEDSAVYLCASSYGTAAYEQYFGPGTRLTVT.

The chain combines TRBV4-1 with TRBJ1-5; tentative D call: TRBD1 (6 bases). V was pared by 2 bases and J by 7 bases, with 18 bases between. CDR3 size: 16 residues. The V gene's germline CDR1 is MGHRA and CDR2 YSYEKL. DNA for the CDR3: TGCGCCAGCAGCCAAAAAAGGACAGCATCCCTCCAGCCCCAGCATTTT. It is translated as CASSQKRTASLQPQHF.

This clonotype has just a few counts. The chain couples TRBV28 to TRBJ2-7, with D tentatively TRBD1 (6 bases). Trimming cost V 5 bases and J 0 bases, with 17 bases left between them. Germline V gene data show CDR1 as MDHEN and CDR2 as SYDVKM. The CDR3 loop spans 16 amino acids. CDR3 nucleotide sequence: TGTGCCAGCAGTAGAGAACAGGGCAAGAGCTCCTACGAGCAGTACGTC. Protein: CASSREQGKSSYEQYV.

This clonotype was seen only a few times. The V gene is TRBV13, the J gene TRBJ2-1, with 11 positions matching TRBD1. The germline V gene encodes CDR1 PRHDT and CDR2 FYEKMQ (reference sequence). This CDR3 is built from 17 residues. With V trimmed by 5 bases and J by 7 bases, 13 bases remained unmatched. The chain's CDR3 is CASSPPLGTGGWNEQFF. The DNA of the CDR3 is TGTGCCAGCAGCCCTCCGTTGGGGACAGGGGGTTGGAATGAGCAGTTCTTC.

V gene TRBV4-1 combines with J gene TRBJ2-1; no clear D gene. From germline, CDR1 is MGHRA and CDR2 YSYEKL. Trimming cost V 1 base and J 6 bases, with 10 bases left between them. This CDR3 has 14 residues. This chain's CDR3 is CASSQVGFGNEQFF. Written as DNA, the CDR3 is TGCGCCAGCAGCCAAGTCGGTTTCGGCAATGAGCAGTTCTTC.

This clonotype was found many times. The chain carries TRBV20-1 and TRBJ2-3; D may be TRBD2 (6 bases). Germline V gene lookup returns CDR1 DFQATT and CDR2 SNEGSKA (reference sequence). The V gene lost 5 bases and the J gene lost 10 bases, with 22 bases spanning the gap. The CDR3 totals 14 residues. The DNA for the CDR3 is TGCAGTGCTGAGACTAGTTTCACCGCTTCAGCGCAGTATTTT. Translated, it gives CSAETSFTASAQYF.

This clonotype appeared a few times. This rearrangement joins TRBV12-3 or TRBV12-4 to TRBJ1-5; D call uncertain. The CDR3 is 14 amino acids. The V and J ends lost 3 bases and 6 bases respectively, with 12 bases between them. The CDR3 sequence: CASSFGGPGQPQHF. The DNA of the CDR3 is TGTGCCAGCAGTTTCGGTGGGCCGGGTCAGCCCCAGCATTTT.

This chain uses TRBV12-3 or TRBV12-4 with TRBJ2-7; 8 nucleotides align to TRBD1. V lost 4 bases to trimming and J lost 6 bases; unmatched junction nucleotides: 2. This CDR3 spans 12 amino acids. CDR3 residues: CASSSTGGEQYF. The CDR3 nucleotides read TGTGCCAGCAGTTCAACAGGGGGCGAGCAGTACTTC.

DNA of the CDR3: TGTGCCACCGGCCTTGGCGGCGAAGGGCCCGAGCAGTACTTC. It yields the protein CATGLGGEGPEQYF. The chain is built from TRBV6-5 and TRBJ2-7; no clear D gene. CDR3 length: 14 residues. The V gene's germline CDR1 is MNHEY and CDR2 SVGAGI. V was shortened by 10 bases and J by 6 bases, with 22 bases between the two germline ends.

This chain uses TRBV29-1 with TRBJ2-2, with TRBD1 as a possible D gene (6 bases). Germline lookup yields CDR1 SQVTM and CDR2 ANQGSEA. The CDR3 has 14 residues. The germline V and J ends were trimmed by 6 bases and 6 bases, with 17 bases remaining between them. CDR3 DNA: TGCAGCGTCACCGTCGGGCAGGGGTCCGGGGAGCTGTTTTTT. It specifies CSVTVGQGSGELFF.

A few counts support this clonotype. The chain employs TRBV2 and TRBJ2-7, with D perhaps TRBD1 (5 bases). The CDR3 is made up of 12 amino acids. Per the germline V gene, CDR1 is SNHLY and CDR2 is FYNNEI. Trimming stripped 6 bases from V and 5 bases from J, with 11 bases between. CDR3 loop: CASRERQNEQYV. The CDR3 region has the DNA TGTGCCAGCAGGGAAAGACAGAACGAGCAGTACGTC.

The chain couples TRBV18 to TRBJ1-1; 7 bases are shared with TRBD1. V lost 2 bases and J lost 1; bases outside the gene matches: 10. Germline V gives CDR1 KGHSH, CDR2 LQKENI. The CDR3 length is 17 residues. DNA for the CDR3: TGTGCCAGCTCACCATCGCCGGGACAGCTGTCGAACACTGAAGCTTTCTTT. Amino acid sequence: CASSPSPGQLSNTEAFF. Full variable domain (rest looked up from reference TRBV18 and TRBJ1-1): NAGVMQNPRHLVRRRGQEARLRCSPMKGHSHVYWYRQLPEEGLKFMVYLQKENIIDESGMPKERFSAEFPKEGPSILRIQQVVRGDSAAYFCASSPSPGQLSNTEAFFGQGTRLTVV.

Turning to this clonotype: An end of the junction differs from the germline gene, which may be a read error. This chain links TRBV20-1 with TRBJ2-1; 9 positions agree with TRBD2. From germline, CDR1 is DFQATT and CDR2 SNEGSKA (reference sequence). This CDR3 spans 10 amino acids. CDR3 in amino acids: CSARPSGVLF. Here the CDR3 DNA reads TGCAGTGCTAGACCTAGCGGGGTACTCTTC.

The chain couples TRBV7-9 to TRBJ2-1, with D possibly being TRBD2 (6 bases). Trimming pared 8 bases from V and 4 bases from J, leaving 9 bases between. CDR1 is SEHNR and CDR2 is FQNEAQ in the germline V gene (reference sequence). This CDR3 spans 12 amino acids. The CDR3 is CASLGGYNEQFF. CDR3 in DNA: TGTGCCAGCTTGGGGGGTTACAATGAGCAGTTCTTC.

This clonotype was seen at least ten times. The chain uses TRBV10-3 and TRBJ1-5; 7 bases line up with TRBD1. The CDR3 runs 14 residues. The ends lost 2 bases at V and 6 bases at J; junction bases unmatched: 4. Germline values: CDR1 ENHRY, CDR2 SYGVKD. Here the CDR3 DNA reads TGTGCCATCAGTGAGGACAGGGAGAGTCAGCCCCAGCATTTT. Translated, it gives CAISEDRESQPQHF.

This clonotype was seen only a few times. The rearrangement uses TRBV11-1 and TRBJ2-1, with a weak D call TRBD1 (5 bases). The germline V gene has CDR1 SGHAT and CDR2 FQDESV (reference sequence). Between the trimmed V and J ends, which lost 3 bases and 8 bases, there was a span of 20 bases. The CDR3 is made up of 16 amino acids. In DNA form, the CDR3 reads TGTGCCAGCAGCTTGGTCACATTACCAGGGATGCATGAGCAGTTCTTC. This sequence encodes CASSLVTLPGMHEQFF. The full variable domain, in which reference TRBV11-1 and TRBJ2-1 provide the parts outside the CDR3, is EAEVAQSPRYKITEKSQAVAFWCDPISGHATLYWYRQILGQGPELLVQFQDESVVDDSQLPKDRFSAERLKGVDSTLKIQPAELGDSAMYLCASSLVTLPGMHEQFFGPGTRLTVL.

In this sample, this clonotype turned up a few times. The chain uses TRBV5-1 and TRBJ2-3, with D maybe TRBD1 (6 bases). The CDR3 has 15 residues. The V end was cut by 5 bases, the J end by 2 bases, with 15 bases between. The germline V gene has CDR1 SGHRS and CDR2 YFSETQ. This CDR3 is CASRKRDTPTDTQYF. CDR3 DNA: TGCGCCAGCAGGAAACGGGACACCCCCACAGATACGCAGTATTTT.